This section outlines one TCR beta chain sequence together with its context. This record belongs to a study of blood T cell repertoires in COVID-19. Germline V CDR1 and CDR2: LGHDT, YNNKEL (reference sequence). This CDR3 contains 16 residues. Trimming pared 2 bases from V and 1 base from J, leaving 13 bases between. Sequencing used immunoSEQ multiplex PCR; TCRdb keeps in-frame clones, though not all of them. Here the sample spans roughly 150,000 clones, 80% to 85% being singletons. Material for sequencing was peripheral blood. The chain combines TRBV3-1 (or the pseudogene TRBV3-2) with TRBJ2-3, with D possibly TRBD1 on 6 matching bases. The sequence derives from a woman older than 75 with acute or convalescent COVID-19. The CDR3 sequence is CASSQPRGLGTDTQYF. The CDR3 nucleotides are TGTGCCAGCAGCCAACCCAGGGGCCTCGGCACAGATACGCAGTATTTT.